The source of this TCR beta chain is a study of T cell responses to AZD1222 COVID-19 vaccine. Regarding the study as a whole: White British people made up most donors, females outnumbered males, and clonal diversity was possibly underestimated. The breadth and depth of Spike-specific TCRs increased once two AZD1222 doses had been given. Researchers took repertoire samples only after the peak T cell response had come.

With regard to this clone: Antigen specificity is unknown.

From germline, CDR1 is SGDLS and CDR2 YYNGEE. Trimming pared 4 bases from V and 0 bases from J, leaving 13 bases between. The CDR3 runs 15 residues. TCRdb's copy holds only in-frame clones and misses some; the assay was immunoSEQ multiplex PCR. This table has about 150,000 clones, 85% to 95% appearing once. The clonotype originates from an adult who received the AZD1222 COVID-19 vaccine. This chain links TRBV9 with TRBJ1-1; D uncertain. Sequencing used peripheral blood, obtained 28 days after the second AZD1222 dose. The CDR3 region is CASSPHPEMNTEAFF. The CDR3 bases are TGTGCCAGCAGCCCCCACCCTGAGATGAACACTGAAGCTTTCTTT.